The 19 T cell receptor beta chains listed next were all sequenced from one sample in a study of PD-1 blockade in classical Hodgkin lymphoma. Time point indicated: cycle 4 day 1 (C4D1), after more than 5 weeks of nivolumab. Relapses following autologous stem cell transplantation were seen in all patients, with brentuximab vedotin exposure varying. Assay: immunoSEQ multiplex PCR; the TCRdb copy retains only in-frame clones and omits some. The sample records tens of thousands of clones, 70% to 80% being singletons. Sequences were derived from peripheral blood mononuclear cells (PBMCs), sampled before the fourth cycle of nivolumab. The receptors stem from a human donor with classical Hodgkin lymphoma.

The chain couples TRBV27 to TRBJ1-1; unclear D gene. CDR1 is MNHEY and CDR2 is SMNVEV in the germline V gene (reference sequence). The germline V and J ends were trimmed by 0 bases and 4 bases, with 6 bases remaining between them. The CDR3 is 13 amino acids. CDR3 bases: TGTGCCAGCAGTTTATCAAGGGCCACTGAAGCTTTCTTT. This codes for CASSLSRATEAFF.

This chain joins TRBV15 and TRBJ2-3, with TRBD2 matching 9 bases. This CDR3 has 16 amino acids. V was clipped by 6 bases and J by 1 base; unmatched bases: 8. Germline V gene data show CDR1 as LNHNV and CDR2 as YYDKDF (reference sequence). The CDR3 nucleotides are TGTGCCACCAGTGGACTAGCGAGAGGGGGCACAGATACGCAGTATTTT. This translates into CATSGLARGGTDTQYF.

A word on this clone: This clone may be a read error of a much larger clone one base away. The chain recombines TRBV5-4 with TRBJ2-5; 9 nucleotides agree with TRBD2. Germline-derived CDR1 and CDR2 are SGHNT and YYREEE (reference sequence). The CDR3 totals 15 residues. CDR3 nucleotide sequence: TGTACCAGCAGCTTGGTTCTAGCGGGGACGGAGACCCAGTACTTC. Protein sequence: CTSSLVLAGTETQYF.

The rearrangement joins TRBV6-1 to TRBJ2-7; D might be TRBD1 (5 bases). The CDR3 consists of 16 residues. Trimming pared 3 bases from V and 3 bases from J, leaving 18 bases between. The germline CDR1 and CDR2 sequences are MNHNS and SASEGT. CDR3 DNA sequence: TGTGCCAGCAGTGAGGGTTGGACATCCACCCTCTACGAGCAGTACTTC. Translating gives CASSEGWTSTLYEQYF.

The chain has TRBV25-1 and TRBJ2-4, with a possible D match to TRBD2 (6 bases). Per the germline V gene, CDR1 is MGHDK and CDR2 is SYGVNS. The ends were cut back, 3 bases at V and 9 bases at J, with 15 bases in the middle. The CDR3 has 14 amino acids. The CDR3 bases are TGTGCCAGCAGTGAGCCCAGGGCCGGGGGCATTCAGTACTTC. Its protein product is CASSEPRAGGIQYF.

This rearrangement joins TRBV7-6 to TRBJ1-1, with no clear D. Deletions cut 5 bases from V and 3 bases from J, with 10 bases between. CDR1 is SGHVS and CDR2 is FNYEAQ in the germline V gene. The CDR3 spans 13 residues. As DNA, the CDR3 is TGTGCCAGCAGCCTCCTCCGGGACACTGAAGCTTTCTTT. Protein: CASSLLRDTEAFF.

The chain combines TRBV18 with TRBJ1-1; D is uncertain. This CDR3 spans 14 amino acids. V was pared by 6 bases and J by 1 base, with 12 bases between. Germline lookup yields CDR1 KGHSH and CDR2 LQKENI. The CDR3 nucleotides are TGTGCCAGCTCCCCCGATTGGCAGAACACTGAAGCTTTCTTT. It translates to CASSPDWQNTEAFF.

The CDR3 sequence: CASMGQANTGELFF. DNA of the CDR3: TGTGCCAGCATGGGACAGGCGAACACCGGGGAGCTGTTTTTT. V gene TRBV7-6 combines with J gene TRBJ2-2, with 8 bases lining up with TRBD1. J gave up 0 bases and V 7 bases, and 1 base lay outside the gene matches. CDR3 length equals 14 residues. Germline lookup yields CDR1 SGHVS and CDR2 FNYEAQ.

The chain combines TRBV6-6 with TRBJ1-6; D may be TRBD1 (5 bases). Trimming shortened V by 4 bases and J by 4 bases, and 14 bases separated the two germline ends. Germline V gene data show CDR1 as MNHNY and CDR2 as SVGAGI (reference sequence). The CDR3 sequence is 16 residues long. CDR3 sequence: CASSSLQGGYNSPLHF. Written as DNA, the CDR3 is TGTGCCAGCAGTTCTCTCCAGGGTGGGTATAATTCACCCCTCCACTTT.

The J gene is TRBJ2-1, the V gene TRBV18; D unresolved. This CDR3 is 13 amino acids long. V lost 3 bases, J lost 7 bases, and 10 bases lay in between. CDR1 is KGHSH and CDR2 is LQKENI in the germline V gene. The CDR3 DNA sequence: TGTGCCAGCTCACCGTCCACTCGGAATGAGCAGTTCTTC. As protein: CASSPSTRNEQFF.

V usage is TRBV5-4 and J usage is TRBJ2-7, with 8 bases identical to TRBD1. This CDR3 is built from 15 residues. Per germline, CDR1 SGHNT and CDR2 YYREEE (reference sequence). The V segment lost 5 bases and the J segment 2 bases; nucleotides outside the gene matches: 9. The CDR3 DNA reads TGTGCCAGCAGTCGCTCCCAGGGGGCTCCCTACGAGCAGTACTTC. Its translation is CASSRSQGAPYEQYF.

The V gene is TRBV9, the J gene TRBJ1-3; D not resolved. CDR3 size: 14 residues. Trimming pared 0 bases from V and 4 bases from J, leaving 8 bases between. Germline CDR1 is SGDLS and CDR2 is YYNGEE. CDR3 amino acids: CASSVAWAGNTIYF. DNA for the CDR3: TGTGCCAGCAGCGTAGCTTGGGCCGGAAACACCATATATTTT.

This sequence joins TRBV2 and TRBJ1-2, with D unclear. V shed 1 base and J shed 2 bases, with 5 bases lying between them. This CDR3 has 13 residues. Germline loops: CDR1 SNHLY, CDR2 FYNNEI. In DNA form, the CDR3 reads TGTGCCAGCAGTGAAGGTGTAAACTATGGCTACACCTTC. Its protein product is CASSEGVNYGYTF.

This sequence joins TRBV11-3 and TRBJ1-3; 7 positions match TRBD1. CDR1 is SGHNT, CDR2 YENEEA, per germline. The CDR3 totals 14 residues. The ends lost 6 bases at V and 2 bases at J; junction bases unmatched: 4. CDR3 in amino acids: CASSTGDPGNTIYF. The CDR3 nucleotides read TGTGCCAGCAGTACAGGGGACCCTGGAAACACCATATATTTT.

This clone is a singleton in its sample. The genes are TRBV11-2 and TRBJ2-7; possibly TRBD2 for D (5 bases). This CDR3 is built from 12 residues. Germline loops: CDR1 SGHAT, CDR2 FQNNGV. V lost 5 bases and J 4 bases, leaving 9 bases between the germline ends. CDR3 sequence: CASSPPGYEQYF. CDR3 DNA sequence: TGTGCCAGCAGCCCACCGGGGTACGAGCAGTACTTC.

The chain employs TRBV5-4 and TRBJ2-6; D gene ambiguous. The CDR3 covers 16 residues. Trimming took 0 bases from V and 0 from J, leaving 7 bases between them. From germline, CDR1 is SGHNT and CDR2 YYREEE (reference sequence). The CDR3 here is CASSLDRISGANVLTF. CDR3 bases: TGTGCCAGCAGCTTGGATCGGATCTCTGGGGCCAACGTCCTGACTTTC.

V is TRBV6-4 and J is TRBJ2-6, with a tentative D call TRBD1 (5 bases). The CDR3 has 16 amino acids. Germline V gene sequence: CDR1 MRHNA, CDR2 SNTAGT. With 8 bases removed from V and 2 bases from J, the gap between germline ends came to 16 bases. The CDR3 DNA sequence: TGTGCCAGCCGCCTATTCCAGGGAACTGGGGCCAACGTCCTGACTTTC. Translated: CASRLFQGTGANVLTF.

The chain carries TRBV6-6 and TRBJ1-2; D is unclear. V lost 0 bases and J lost 8, with 10 bases in between. There are 13 residues in the CDR3. Germline lookup yields CDR1 MNHNY and CDR2 SVGAGI (reference sequence). The DNA for the CDR3 is TGTGCCAGCAGTTACTCGGTGGGTTCAGGCTACACCTTC. This translates into CASSYSVGSGYTF.

V and J are TRBV5-4 and TRBJ1-1; D remains unclear. This CDR3 is 14 amino acids long. V was trimmed by 4 bases and J by 4 bases, leaving 14 bases between them. CDR1 is SGHNT and CDR2 is YYREEE in the germline V gene (reference sequence). The CDR3 sequence is CASSRAYDGTEAFF. The CDR3 DNA is TGTGCCAGCAGCCGAGCTTACGATGGCACTGAAGCTTTCTTT.